These 8 T cell receptor beta chains share one sample of origin, sequenced in a study of T cells expressing NK-cell markers. TCRdb reprocessed the 5' RACE reads, with one entry per CDR3 protein and no DNA. This sample's table reports over 250,000 distinct CDR3 sequences. The source material was blood T cells: a sorted CD56 or NKG2C T cell subset, CD4+ or CD8+ T cells, or bulk PBMC T cells (not recorded which). These receptors came from a woman aged 18 to 75 in good health.

This chain joins TRBV5-1 and TRBJ2-1; TCRdb calls TRBD1, which cannot be checked without DNA. The CDR3 contains 15 residues. CDR1 and CDR2 (germline): SGHRS, YFSETQ. The CDR3 sequence: CASSSQGQVYNEQFF. The entire variable domain, with the rest obtained from reference TRBV5-1 and TRBJ2-1, is as follows: KAGVTQTPRYLIKTRGQQVTLSCSPISGHRSVSWYQQTPGQGLQFLFEYFSETQRNKGNFPGRFSGRQFSNSRSEMNVSTLELGDSALYLCASSSQGQVYNEQFFGPGTRLTVL.

The chain recombines TRBV5-1 with TRBJ1-5; TCRdb returns TRBD1, unconfirmable since there is no DNA. The CDR3 runs 15 residues. CDR1 SGHRS and CDR2 YFSETQ come from the germline V gene. The chain's CDR3 is CASSPGDGRGQPQHF. Full variable domain (missing parts from reference TRBV5-1 and TRBJ1-5): KAGVTQTPRYLIKTRGQQVTLSCSPISGHRSVSWYQQTPGQGLQFLFEYFSETQRNKGNFPGRFSGRQFSNSRSEMNVSTLELGDSALYLCASSPGDGRGQPQHFGDGTRLSIL.

V gene TRBV11-2 combines with J gene TRBJ2-1; the D gene TCRdb calls, TRBD2, cannot be checked with no DNA. CDR3 length: 20 residues. Germline loops: CDR1 SGHAT, CDR2 FQNNGV. This CDR3 reads CASSFPTSGGRWSSYNEQFF.

The chain carries TRBV12-3 or TRBV12-4 and TRBJ2-7; TCRdb's D call, TRBD1, is unchecked because there is no DNA. CDR3 size: 14 residues. CDR3 region: CASSRMGRGNEQYF.

V gene TRBV24-1 combines with J gene TRBJ2-5. This CDR3 contains 15 residues. Germline-derived CDR1 and CDR2 are KGHDR and SFDVKD. The CDR3 sequence: CATSDNDTYKETQYF.

The V call is TRBV4-2, the J call TRBJ1-5. Germline CDR1 and CDR2: LGHNA and YNFKEQ. The CDR3 totals 13 residues. The CDR3 is CASSQDLLQPQHF.

The chain carries TRBV5-1 and TRBJ1-5; there is no DNA to check the TCRdb D call of TRBD1. CDR3 length: 14 residues. CDR1 SGHRS and CDR2 YFSETQ come from the germline V gene. CDR3: CASSQTGGAEPQHF.

V gene TRBV29-1 combines with J gene TRBJ2-1; no DNA is available, so the TRBD1 call from TCRdb remains unchecked. CDR1 and CDR2 (germline): SQVTM, ANQGSEA. The CDR3 is 15 residues long. The CDR3 here is CSCGLRDRGLNEQFF.